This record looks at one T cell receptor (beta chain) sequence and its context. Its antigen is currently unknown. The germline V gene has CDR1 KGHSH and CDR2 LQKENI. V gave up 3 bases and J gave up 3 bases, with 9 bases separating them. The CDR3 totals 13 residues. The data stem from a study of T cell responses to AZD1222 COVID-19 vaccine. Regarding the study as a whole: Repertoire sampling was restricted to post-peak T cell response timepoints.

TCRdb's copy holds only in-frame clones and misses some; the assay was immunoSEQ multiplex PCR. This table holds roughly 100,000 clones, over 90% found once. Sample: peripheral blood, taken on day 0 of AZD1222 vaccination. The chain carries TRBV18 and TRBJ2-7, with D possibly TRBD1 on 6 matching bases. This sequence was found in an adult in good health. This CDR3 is CASSPGQNYEQYF. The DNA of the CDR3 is TGTGCCAGCTCACCCGGACAGAACTACGAGCAGTACTTC.